This T cell receptor beta chain was identified in a study of T-cell reconstitution after alpha-beta-depleted transplantation in children listed by TCRdb under 2016. Concerning the study at large: Using TCR repertoire profiling, the study quantitatively followed how T-cell immune reconstitution unfolded in children after TCRalphabeta/CD19-depleted allogeneic hematopoietic cell transplantation.

This clonotype was seen a few times. Its cognate antigen has yet to be identified. Nothing much larger sits one base from this clone, and base qualities are not available. Receptor libraries were prepared by PCR. For sequencing, an Illumina HiSeq 2500 was employed. Molecular barcoding was employed in the preparation of TCR libraries, with unique molecular identifiers being used to normalize TCRbeta repertoire quantification. The public reads were quality trimmed at Q25 with fastp and then assembled into clones with MiXCR by TCRdb, keeping productive beta chains. Entries are consolidated by CDR3 protein sequence, retaining the most common genes and DNA. The table for this sample lists some 300,000 distinct CDR3 sequences; 9.5% to 13% of them were counted only once. The ten biggest clones cover less than 9% of the sample. The germline V gene encodes CDR1 SGHRS and CDR2 YFSETQ. The CDR3 measures 14 amino acids from cysteine to phenylalanine. Left in the record is the CDR3 DNA by itself, 42 bases read in frame from the first base. Cut back by 0 bases and 1 base, the V and J ends lie 7 bases apart.

On the study overall, not on this receptor specifically: The apparently early alphabetaT-cell count recovery about two months after transplant was reportedly dependent on only several hundred rapidly expanded clones derived from non-depleted graft cells. The high TCRbeta diversity at day 60 in some patients was ascribed to recipient T cells and intrathymic progenitors that had survived conditioning. Over subsequent months, a decline in hyperexpanded clone frequencies was noted, and after one year, T-cell counts and TCRbeta diversity were mostly ascribed to newly produced T cells.

The treatment or condition label of this sample denotes: allogeneic hematopoietic cell transplantation with graft depleted of TCRalphabeta T cells and CD19 B cells. The transplant recipients were children given TCRalphabeta/CD19-depleted allogeneic hematopoietic cell grafts. The sequence joins TRBV5-1 to TRBJ1-1; the D gene identity is not certain. This receptor was obtained from a boy in the first two years of life with acute myeloid leukemia, due to receive a stem cell transplant. Sequencing used PBMCs, obtained before TCRalphabeta/CD19-depleted stem cell transplant. The DNA sequence is given as TGCGCCAGCAGCTTGGAGGTTCGGAACACTGAAGCTTTCTTT. This gives the protein CASSLEVRNTEAFF.